The clone carrying this T cell receptor beta chain was counted only a few times. Its antigen is currently unknown. This specimen comes from a study of response to subunit inactivated influenza vaccine. Germline V gene lookup returns CDR1 LGHNA and CDR2 YSLEER. This CDR3 has 16 amino acids. The V gene end was trimmed by 0 bases and the J gene end by 4 bases; junction bases not matched to a gene: 2. The study's findings and limits: Few additional T cells are recruited per seasonal influenza vaccination, authors suggested.

Via MiXCR, TCRdb re-called the RT-PCR reads, giving one row per CDR3 protein. The sample lists around 790,000 distinct CDR3 sequences; less than 25% were seen once. V and J are TRBV4-3 and TRBJ2-7; 14 positions agree with TRBD2. The sequencing used PBMCs from blood, collected roughly 5 days after vaccination. The sequence was obtained from a man aged 50 or older who received an inactivated influenza vaccine. The CDR3 loop is CASSQDRLAGGYEQYF. CDR3 in DNA: TGCGCCAGCAGCCAAGATCGACTAGCGGGAGGGTACGAGCAGTACTTC.